Given below is one T cell receptor beta chain in context. CDR1 SGHRS and CDR2 YFSETQ come from the germline V gene. V lost 0 bases, J lost 3 bases, and 9 bases lay in between. This CDR3 comprises 15 residues. This sample is part of a study of shared clonotypes between healthy human individuals. The repertoire was sequenced with immunoSEQ multiplex PCR; TCRdb's copy has only in-frame clones and lacks some. The sample carries approximately 2,000,000 clones, around 93% recorded once. J is TRBJ2-2 and V is TRBV5-1, with D tentatively TRBD2 (6 bases). The specimen was naive CD4+ T cells from PBMCs. The sample's subset: CD45RA+ positively selected. The origin of this receptor is a young man in good health. Some clones in this sample may be carry-over from other donors' samples. The CDR3 sequence is CASSLASADTGELFF. The CDR3 region has the DNA TGCGCCAGCAGCTTGGCTAGCGCTGACACCGGGGAGCTGTTTTTT.